A single sample is the source of the 26 T cell receptor beta chains below, sequenced in a study of OX40 agonist ivuxolimab in advanced cancers. Sequencing used immunoSEQ multiplex PCR; TCRdb keeps in-frame clones, though not all of them. The data show under 85,000 clones, 80% to 90% seen once. The specimen comprised CD4+ or CD8+ T cells sorted from blood, sampled in a trial of the OX40 agonist ivuxolimab. These receptor sequences come from an adult with an advanced solid tumor such as melanoma, head and neck, liver or kidney cancer.

This CDR3 is CASSSGAGNNYGYTF. CDR3 nucleotide sequence: TGTGCCAGTAGTAGTGGGGCAGGGAATAACTATGGCTACACCTTC. The rearrangement joins TRBV19 to TRBJ1-2; D might be TRBD1 (5 bases). The germline V gene encodes CDR1 LNHDA and CDR2 SQIVND (reference sequence). The CDR3 sequence is 15 residues long. V was shortened by 4 bases and J by 1 base, with 13 bases between the two germline ends.

This rearrangement joins TRBV5-6 to TRBJ2-5; 7 nucleotides agree with TRBD2. This CDR3 is built from 14 residues. V lost 2 bases, J lost 1 base, and 2 bases stayed unmatched. Looked up from germline, CDR1 is SGHDT and CDR2 is YYEEEE. Here the CDR3 reads CASSFTSAQETQYF. In nucleotides, the CDR3 is TGTGCCAGCAGCTTCACTAGCGCCCAAGAGACCCAGTACTTC.

This clone came up a few times. This rearrangement joins TRBV18 to TRBJ1-1, with D possibly TRBD1 on 5 matching bases. Germline V gene lookup returns CDR1 KGHSH and CDR2 LQKENI. The CDR3 consists of 15 residues. Trimming left V 5 bases short and J 0 bases short, with 13 bases between. CDR3 sequence reads: CASSSGRGLNTEAFF. CDR3 nucleotide sequence: TGTGCCAGCTCATCGGGACGGGGATTGAACACTGAAGCTTTCTTT.

This sequence joins TRBV5-1 and TRBJ2-7; a weak D match, TRBD1 (6 bases). The CDR3 is made up of 15 amino acids. The V gene lost 1 base and the J gene lost 0 bases, with 11 bases spanning the gap. CDR1 SGHRS and CDR2 YFSETQ come from the germline V gene. CDR3 protein: CASSLQGTNSYEQYF. The CDR3 nucleotides are TGCGCCAGCAGCTTGCAAGGGACAAACTCCTACGAGCAGTACTTC.

The rearrangement joins TRBV7-2 to TRBJ2-7, with 10 nucleotides matching TRBD2. There are 18 residues in the CDR3. The V segment lost 2 bases and the J segment 0 bases; nucleotides outside the gene matches: 10. In germline, CDR1 is SGHTA, CDR2 FQGNSA. The CDR3 reads CASSLYYSGGPSSYEQYF. CDR3 sequence (DNA): TGTGCCAGCAGCTTATATTATAGCGGGGGGCCGAGCTCCTACGAGCAGTACTTC.

This sequence joins TRBV7-3 and TRBJ1-1; 8 positions agree with TRBD1. The CDR3 extends over 15 amino acids. V lost 0 bases to trimming and J lost 1 base; unmatched junction nucleotides: 1. In germline, CDR1 is SGHTA, CDR2 FQGTGA. CDR3 sequence (DNA): TGTGCCAGCAGCTTAACTGACAGGGGGAACACTGAAGCTTTCTTT. As protein: CASSLTDRGNTEAFF.

CDR3 loop: CASSPDRAGEQFF. The CDR3 region has the DNA TGTGCCAGTAGTCCTGACAGGGCTGGAGAGCAGTTCTTC. This chain uses TRBV19 with TRBJ2-1; 7 bases match TRBD1. After removal of 5 bases from V and 10 bases from J, the junction contained 8 bases not matched to a gene. The CDR3 runs to 13 residues. Per the germline V gene, CDR1 is LNHDA and CDR2 is SQIVND (reference sequence).

This clone was observed once. The chain joins TRBV5-1 to TRBJ1-4; no clear D gene. Germline V CDR1 and CDR2: SGHRS, YFSETQ. The CDR3 length is 14 residues. Deletions cut 4 bases from V and 8 bases from J, with 15 bases between. The CDR3 DNA reads TGCGCCAGCAGCCTGGGCTTGACGGGGGAAAAACTGTTTTTT. Its protein product is CASSLGLTGEKLFF.

The gene calls are TRBV10-2 and TRBJ1-2; D unclear. The CDR3 spans 14 residues. In germline, CDR1 is WSHSY, CDR2 SAAADI. With 0 bases removed from V and 5 bases from J, the gap between germline ends came to 10 bases. CDR3 amino acids: CASSESGRTYGYTF. In nucleotides, the CDR3 is TGCGCCAGCAGTGAGTCCGGGCGGACTTATGGCTACACCTTC.

This clone was counted only a few times. The chain is built from TRBV29-1 and TRBJ2-2, with D maybe TRBD1 (6 bases). From germline, CDR1 is SQVTM and CDR2 ANQGSEA. V shed 6 bases and J shed 5 bases, with 16 bases lying between them. The CDR3 is 14 amino acids. The CDR3 coding sequence is TGCAGCGTGGATACAGGGAGAGGGACCGGGGAGCTGTTTTTT. As protein: CSVDTGRGTGELFF.

This chain connects TRBV7-9 to TRBJ2-1, with a weak D call TRBD2 (6 bases). Trimming left V 5 bases short and J 6 bases short, with 11 bases between. The CDR3 extends over 13 amino acids. The germline gives CDR1 SEHNR, CDR2 FQNEAQ (reference sequence). CDR3 in DNA: TGTGCCAGCAGCGAGGTGGGGGGCAATGAGCAGTTCTTC. Translating it yields CASSEVGGNEQFF. Complete variable domain (other parts from reference TRBV7-9 and TRBJ2-1): DTGVSQNPRHKITKRGQNVTFRCDPISEHNRLYWYRQTLGQGPEFLTYFQNEAQLEKSRLLSDRFSAERPKGSFSTLEIQRTEQGDSAMYLCASSEVGGNEQFFGPGTRLTVL.

This chain links TRBV5-1 with TRBJ1-1, with D perhaps matching TRBD1 (5 bases). Trimming took 5 bases from V and 0 from J, leaving 11 bases between them. The V gene's germline CDR1 is SGHRS and CDR2 YFSETQ. CDR3 length equals 14 residues. CDR3 sequence: CASRLAGLNTEAFF. The CDR3 region has the DNA TGCGCCAGCAGGCTGGCGGGGCTGAACACTGAAGCTTTCTTT.

This chain uses TRBV2 with TRBJ2-3; D is unresolved. CDR3 length: 11 amino acids. V was cut by 7 bases and J by 4 bases, with 6 bases left in between. CDR1 is SNHLY, CDR2 FYNNEI, per germline. CDR3 nucleotide sequence: TGTGCCAGCACCGTCGCAGATACGCAGTATTTT. It translates to CASTVADTQYF.

This chain joins TRBV7-9 and TRBJ1-1, with D perhaps matching TRBD1 (6 bases). Deletions cut 3 bases from V and 5 bases from J, with 16 bases between. Germline V CDR1 and CDR2: SEHNR, FQNEAQ (reference sequence). This CDR3 is built from 15 residues. CDR3 sequence (DNA): TGTGCCAGCAGCTTTAATGGGGGGCTGGTTACTGAAGCTTTCTTT. It yields the protein CASSFNGGLVTEAFF. Full variable domain (remainder filled in from reference TRBV7-9 and TRBJ1-1): DTGVSQNPRHKITKRGQNVTFRCDPISEHNRLYWYRQTLGQGPEFLTYFQNEAQLEKSRLLSDRFSAERPKGSFSTLEIQRTEQGDSAMYLCASSFNGGLVTEAFFGQGTRLTVV.

The gene calls are TRBV7-2 and TRBJ1-5; no clear D. The CDR3 has 13 residues. The V gene lost 5 bases and the J gene lost 5 bases, with 10 bases spanning the gap. Germline CDR1 SGHTA, CDR2 FQGNSA. The CDR3 spells CASSVWEDQPQHF. The CDR3 bases are TGTGCCAGCAGCGTTTGGGAGGATCAGCCCCAGCATTTT.

V and J are TRBV18 and TRBJ2-2; D not resolved. The ends were cut back, 2 bases at V and 7 bases at J, with 14 bases in the middle. Germline CDR1 is KGHSH and CDR2 is LQKENI. This CDR3 has 15 amino acids. CDR3 amino acids: CASSPTDLDHGELFF. The DNA for the CDR3 is TGTGCCAGCTCACCAACGGACCTAGACCACGGGGAGCTGTTTTTT.

This clone has just one count. The gene calls are TRBV6-5 and TRBJ1-2; a possible D gene is TRBD1 (5 bases). V shed 2 bases and J shed 0 bases, with 10 bases lying between them. CDR1 is MNHEY, CDR2 SVGAGI, per germline. This CDR3 contains 15 residues. The CDR3 DNA sequence: TGTGCCAGCAGTTACGGGGGACCTACTAACTATGGCTACACCTTC. Its translation: CASSYGGPTNYGYTF.

This clone has only one observation. The chain combines TRBV21-1 with TRBJ2-2; the DNA was not used to check the table's D call, TRBD2. TRBV21-1 is an annotated pseudogene. The CDR3 runs 17 residues. The CDR3 is CASSKVIGAMFGGELFF. DNA of the CDR3: TGTGCCAGCAGCAAAGTGATAGGAGCTATGTTTGGCGGGGAGCTGTTTTTT.

The genes are TRBV5-1 and TRBJ1-1; no reliable D call. V was trimmed by 0 bases and J by 0 bases, leaving 3 bases between them. The CDR3 has 13 residues. Germline V gene sequence: CDR1 SGHRS, CDR2 YFSETQ. CDR3 sequence (DNA): TGCGCCAGCAGCTTGGCTGTGAACACTGAAGCTTTCTTT. Translated, it gives CASSLAVNTEAFF.

The chain joins TRBV18 to TRBJ1-2; D is perhaps TRBD1 (6 bases). Germline values: CDR1 KGHSH, CDR2 LQKENI. The CDR3 covers 14 residues. The V end was cut by 1 base, the J end by 5 bases, with 11 bases between. CDR3 in DNA: TGTGCCAGCTCACCACTAAGGGGGAGGTATGGCTACACCTTC. Its protein is CASSPLRGRYGYTF.

The chain carries TRBV18 and TRBJ2-5, with 12 bases aligning to TRBD2. The CDR3 extends over 17 amino acids. The V gene end was trimmed by 2 bases and the J gene end by 2 bases; junction bases not matched to a gene: 6. Germline V CDR1 and CDR2: KGHSH, LQKENI. The CDR3 here is CASSPGLLAGGQETQYF. The CDR3 region has the DNA TGTGCCAGCTCACCAGGATTACTAGCGGGGGGACAAGAGACCCAGTACTTC.

This clone is a singleton in its sample. V and J are TRBV5-1 and TRBJ1-5, with unresolved D. Trimming took 0 bases from V and 5 from J, leaving 12 bases between them. CDR3 length equals 15 residues. CDR1 is SGHRS and CDR2 is YFSETQ in the germline V gene. The CDR3 is CASSLAPDHHQPQHF. The CDR3 DNA reads TGCGCCAGCAGCTTGGCCCCGGACCATCATCAGCCCCAGCATTTT.

The rearrangement uses TRBV5-1 and TRBJ1-2; D possibly corresponds to TRBD1 (6 bases). Trimming removed 0 bases from V and 3 bases from J, with 9 bases in between. CDR1 SGHRS and CDR2 YFSETQ come from the germline V gene. The length of the CDR3 is 14 residues. The CDR3 here is CASSLDRQDYGYTF. The CDR3 bases are TGCGCCAGCAGCTTGGATCGACAGGACTATGGCTACACCTTC.

The chain uses TRBV19 and TRBJ1-2, with no clear D. The CDR3 covers 14 residues. CDR1 and CDR2 (germline): LNHDA, SQIVND (reference sequence). Between the trimmed V and J ends, which lost 3 bases and 4 bases, there was a span of 12 bases. The CDR3 loop is CASSISGTTYGYTF. The DNA for the CDR3 is TGTGCCAGTAGTATCTCGGGAACTACCTATGGCTACACCTTC.

The rearrangement joins TRBV20-1 to TRBJ2-5; D remains unclear. Germline-derived CDR1 and CDR2 are DFQATT and SNEGSKA (reference sequence). V was cut by 6 bases and J by 3 bases, with 5 bases left in between. The CDR3 totals 10 residues. The CDR3 protein is CSAREETQYF. The CDR3 coding sequence is TGCAGTGCAAGGGAAGAGACCCAGTACTTC.

V and J are TRBV4-2 and TRBJ2-7, with 14 nucleotides matching TRBD2. This CDR3 contains 18 residues. Losses at the gene ends were 3 bases for V and 3 bases for J; bases not matched to a gene: 10. The germline gives CDR1 LGHNA, CDR2 YNFKEQ. CDR3 in DNA: TGTGCCAGCAGCCACGGTAGGGGACTAGCGGGGGAGGTCTACGAGCAGTACTTC. Its protein product is CASSHGRGLAGEVYEQYF.